This paragraph covers one T cell receptor beta chain sequence. Its antigen remains unknown. The sample is drawn from a study of shared clonotypes between healthy human individuals. There are 11 residues in the CDR3. Germline loops: CDR1 SNHLY, CDR2 FYNNEI. Between the trimmed V and J ends, which lost 9 bases and 4 bases, there was a span of 9 bases. Study outcomes and limitations: The naive CD4 repertoires of a few donors were compared, and roughly 5.1% of clonotypes were shared. Larger estimated richness was generally recorded for naive subsets relative to memory subsets.

At a deep level, the assay was run. Method: immunoSEQ multiplex PCR; TCRdb's copy keeps in-frame clones and lacks some. The sample lists around 2,000,000 clones, about 92% occurring once. Naive CD8 cells, CD45RO-negative and positively selected for CCR7, excluded terminally differentiated effector memory CD45RA+ cells. The chain carries TRBV2 and TRBJ1-1, with a weak D call TRBD1 (5 bases). The TCR was taken from a man aged 18 to 30 in good health. Some clones in this sample may be carry-over from other donors' samples. Input material: naive CD8+ T cells from PBMCs. The CDR3 loop is CASIQGTEAFF. In nucleotides, the CDR3 is TGTGCCAGTATTCAGGGCACTGAAGCTTTCTTT.